The 27 T cell receptor beta chains reported below all come from one sample, sequenced in a study of T cells in Graves' hyperthyroidism and ophthalmopathy. Template material for amplifying TCR beta CDR3 regions consisted of RNA transcripts. The HTBI primer set was used in a first-round RT-PCR of the TCR CDR3. Each CDR3 protein is one row after TCRdb ran MiXCR on the multiplex PCR reads. The data hold some 600,000 distinct CDR3 sequences, with roughly 14% observed a single time. Sequencing was carried out using blood. These receptors were taken from a young woman with Graves' hyperthyroidism that later progressed to Graves' ophthalmopathy.

The sample holds many counts of this clonotype. This chain joins TRBV7-8 and TRBJ1-5; D possibly corresponds to TRBD1 (5 bases). Germline loops: CDR1 SGHVS, CDR2 FQNEAQ. This CDR3 region has 13 residues. V was clipped by 1 base and J by 4 bases, with 5 bases between them. For the CDR3, the DNA is TGTGCCAGCAGCTTAGGACAGAATCAGCCCCAGCATTTT. This sequence encodes CASSLGQNQPQHF.

The CDR3 spells CASSPKDGGSYNEQFF. The DNA of the CDR3 is TGTGCCAGCAGTCCCAAGGACGGGGGCTCCTACAATGAGCAGTTCTTC. The V gene is TRBV7-9, the J gene TRBJ2-1; tentatively, D is TRBD2 (6 bases). The germline V gene encodes CDR1 SEHNR and CDR2 FQNEAQ (reference sequence). The CDR3 spans 16 residues. Trimming shortened V by 6 bases and J by 0 bases, and 15 bases separated the two germline ends.

This clonotype was seen many times. The chain joins TRBV7-9 to TRBJ2-4; 11 nucleotides line up with TRBD1. This CDR3 region has 17 residues. With 7 bases clipped from V and 2 bases from J, the junction kept 10 bases outside the gene matches. Per germline, CDR1 SEHNR and CDR2 FQNEAQ (reference sequence). This chain's CDR3 is CASISGTGGFTKNIQYF. The CDR3 DNA reads as TGTGCCAGCATCTCCGGGACAGGGGGGTTTACCAAAAACATTCAGTACTTC. The complete variable domain, with remaining parts taken from reference TRBV7-9 and TRBJ2-4, reads DTGVSQNPRHKITKRGQNVTFRCDPISEHNRLYWYRQTLGQGPEFLTYFQNEAQLEKSRLLSDRFSAERPKGSFSTLEIQRTEQGDSAMYLCASISGTGGFTKNIQYFGAGTRLSVL.

There are many counts of this clonotype. This chain links TRBV6-1 with TRBJ1-5, with 9 bases fitting TRBD1. Germline V gene data show CDR1 as MNHNS and CDR2 as SASEGT. V lost 9 bases, J lost 4 bases, and 4 bases stayed unmatched. The CDR3 runs 13 residues. The CDR3 coding sequence is TGTGCCAGTGGGACAGGGACGAATCAGCCCCAGCATTTT. It translates to CASGTGTNQPQHF.

This clonotype was found many times. The chain combines TRBV5-1 with TRBJ2-3; 9 nucleotides agree with TRBD2. Unmatched junction bases numbered 6, after V lost 1 base and J lost 0 bases. Germline CDR1 and CDR2: SGHRS and YFSETQ. The CDR3 is 17 amino acids. The CDR3 DNA reads as TGCGCCAGCAGCTTGATGAGACTAGCGGCTAGCACAGATACGCAGTATTTT. The encoded protein is CASSLMRLAASTDTQYF.

The chain combines TRBV4-3 with TRBJ2-1, with 10 bases lining up with TRBD2. From germline, CDR1 is LGHNA and CDR2 YSLEER. This CDR3 has 17 residues. V was pared by 3 bases and J by 5 bases, with 10 bases of the junction left unmatched. Written as DNA, the CDR3 is TGCGCCAGCAGCCAGGATGCGTGGACTAGCGGTAACAATGAGCAGTTCTTC. Encoded protein: CASSQDAWTSGNNEQFF.

Concerning this clonotype: This may be a read error: a much more frequent sequence differs by one nucleotide. The rearrangement links TRBV20-1 to TRBJ1-4; tentatively, D is TRBD1 (6 bases). Trimming stripped 6 bases from V and 5 bases from J, with 13 bases between. The CDR3 runs 13 residues. CDR1 DFQATT and CDR2 SNEGSKA come from the germline V gene (reference sequence). The CDR3 nucleotides read TGCAGTGCGCCGGGACACGGAAATGAAAAACTGTTTTTT. Translating it yields CSAPGHGNEKLFF.

The V call is TRBV9, the J call TRBJ2-5, with D perhaps TRBD1 or TRBD2 (5 bases each). From germline, CDR1 is SGDLS and CDR2 YYNGEE. The CDR3 covers 14 residues. Between the trimmed V and J ends, which lost 0 bases and 2 bases, there was a span of 8 bases. CDR3 region: CASSVVEGQETQYF. Written as DNA, the CDR3 is TGTGCCAGCAGCGTAGTCGAGGGGCAAGAGACCCAGTACTTC.

The chain employs TRBV3-1 and TRBJ1-1, with TRBD1 matching over 7 bases. This CDR3 comprises 14 residues. CDR1 and CDR2 from the germline V gene are LGHDT and YNNKEL (reference sequence). V shed 3 bases and J 3 bases; nucleotides not matched to a gene: 4. CDR3: CASSQGDSYTEAFF. DNA of the CDR3: TGTGCCAGCAGCCAGGGGGACAGTTACACTGAAGCTTTCTTT.

The chain has TRBV11-3 and TRBJ2-1; the match to TRBD1 covers 8 bases. Per germline, CDR1 SGHNT and CDR2 YENEEA. V lost 4 bases, J lost 13 bases, and 15 bases stayed unmatched. The CDR3 is 15 amino acids. CDR3 residues: CASSSNRGYGESQFF. The CDR3 region has the DNA TGTGCCAGCAGCTCAAACAGGGGGTATGGAGAGAGCCAGTTCTTC. Variable domain in full (rest from reference TRBV11-3 and TRBJ2-1): EAGVVQSPRYKIIEKKQPVAFWCNPISGHNTLYWYLQNLGQGPELLIRYENEEAVDDSQLPKDRFSAERLKGVDSTLKIQPAELGDSAVYLCASSSNRGYGESQFFGPGTRLTVL.

The sample holds many counts of this clonotype. The V and J genes are TRBV19 and TRBJ2-5; 7 positions agree with TRBD2. Per the germline V gene, CDR1 is LNHDA and CDR2 is SQIVND (reference sequence). V lost 5 bases, J lost 3 bases, and 9 bases stayed unmatched. This CDR3 region has 15 residues. Here the CDR3 DNA reads TGTGCCAGTAGTCCCGAACTAGCGTGGGAAGAGACCCAGTACTTC. Protein product: CASSPELAWEETQYF.

This clonotype has ten or more counts. The V and J genes are TRBV29-1 and TRBJ2-5; the D is unclear. With 4 bases removed from V and 3 bases from J, the gap between germline ends came to 9 bases. CDR1 is SQVTM, CDR2 ANQGSEA, per germline. CDR3 length equals 12 residues. CDR3 DNA sequence: TGCAGCGTTGTCGGCGGCGAAGAGACCCAGTACTTC. This gives the protein CSVVGGEETQYF.

The chain employs TRBV7-2 and TRBJ1-2, with D possibly being TRBD1 (5 bases). Germline V gene data show CDR1 as SGHTA and CDR2 as FQGNSA. This CDR3 is built from 15 residues. The V and J ends lost 2 bases and 6 bases respectively, with 16 bases between them. The DNA of the CDR3 is TGTGCCAGCAGCTTACGAGGCGGGGGTTTGGATGGCTACACCTTC. Its protein product is CASSLRGGGLDGYTF.

This clonotype was seen repeatedly, ten times or more. The rearrangement joins TRBV7-2 to TRBJ1-1, with D maybe TRBD1 (6 bases). Deletions cut 1 base from V and 10 bases from J, with 22 bases between. CDR1 is SGHTA and CDR2 is FQGNSA in the germline V gene. CDR3 length equals 16 residues. The CDR3 sequence: CASSLDVSGLGGRAFF. CDR3 in DNA: TGTGCCAGCAGCTTAGATGTTTCCGGACTGGGGGGCCGAGCTTTCTTT.

Ten or more counts support this clonotype. The gene calls are TRBV7-9 and TRBJ2-7, with a possible D match to TRBD1 (6 bases). CDR3 size: 14 residues. The germline V gene encodes CDR1 SEHNR and CDR2 FQNEAQ (reference sequence). Trimming took 5 bases from V and 1 from J, leaving 12 bases between them. CDR3 bases: TGTGCCAGCAGCACCGGACAGAGTTCCTACGAGCAGTACTTC. Translating gives CASSTGQSSYEQYF.

The chain carries TRBV30 and TRBJ1-5; no definite D call. CDR1 and CDR2 from the germline V gene are GTSNPN and SVGIG (reference sequence). Trimming removed 5 bases at V and 5 bases at J, with 13 bases between. The length of the CDR3 is 13 residues. CDR3 sequence reads: CAWSPTAYQPQHF. CDR3 DNA sequence: TGTGCCTGGTCCCCGACTGCGTATCAGCCCCAGCATTTT.

Concerning this clonotype itself: At one boundary the junction diverges from the germline segment, which might be a read error. The chain couples TRBV6-8 to TRBJ1-1; D remains ambiguous. There are 12 residues in the CDR3. The germline CDR1 and CDR2 sequences are MNHGY and SAAAGT. CDR3 nucleotides: TGTGCCAGCAGTTTAGGAGACACTGAAACTTTCTTT. Its protein product is CASSLGDTETFF.

This clonotype was observed many times. The J gene is TRBJ2-4, the V gene TRBV27, with 16 bases lining up with TRBD2. Germline V CDR1 and CDR2: MNHEY, SMNVEV (reference sequence). With 3 bases clipped from V and 5 bases from J, the junction kept 13 bases outside the gene matches. The CDR3 is 20 residues long. CDR3 sequence: CASSLLPGLAGGGRENIQYF. CDR3 DNA sequence: TGTGCCAGCAGTTTGCTCCCGGGACTAGCGGGAGGGGGACGGGAAAACATTCAGTACTTC.

This clonotype was seen ten or more times. The V and J genes are TRBV18 and TRBJ1-2, with TRBD1 matching over 8 bases. The CDR3 is 13 residues long. The ends lost 10 bases at V and 2 bases at J; junction bases unmatched: 6. Per the germline V gene, CDR1 is KGHSH and CDR2 is LQKENI. CDR3 sequence reads: CATGQGENYGYTF. The CDR3 region has the DNA TGTGCCACCGGACAGGGCGAAAACTATGGCTACACCTTC.

This clonotype has a count of ten or more. This chain joins TRBV29-1 and TRBJ1-6; TRBD1 is a possible D gene (5 bases). V was pared by 1 base and J by 15 bases, with 13 bases between. CDR1 and CDR2 (germline): SQVTM, ANQGSEA. The CDR3 length is 12 residues. The CDR3 sequence is CSVEAGEGNLHF. The CDR3 DNA is TGCAGCGTTGAAGCCGGGGAGGGGAACCTCCACTTT.

This clonotype was recorded at least ten times. The V gene is TRBV12-3 or TRBV12-4, the J gene TRBJ2-1; perhaps TRBD1 as D (6 bases). There are 14 residues in the CDR3. Trimming took 10 bases from V and 3 from J, leaving 16 bases between them. DNA of the CDR3: TGTGCCACCCTATCAGGGGAAATCTACAATGAGCAGTTCTTC. Its protein is CATLSGEIYNEQFF.

This clonotype came up many times. Here the CDR3 DNA reads TGTGCCAGCAGTTTATGGGTGGGAATTTACAATGAGCAGTTCTTC. Residues: CASSLWVGIYNEQFF. This rearrangement joins TRBV28 to TRBJ2-1, with D uncertain. The CDR3 covers 15 residues. Germline CDR1 is MDHEN and CDR2 is SYDVKM. The ends were cut back, 0 bases at V and 4 bases at J, with 10 bases in the middle.

This clonotype has a handful of counts. A much larger clone differs by one base, so this may be a read error. The chain carries TRBV6-1 and TRBJ1-1; TRBD1 might be the D (5 bases). The CDR3 runs 13 residues. Looked up from germline, CDR1 is MNHNS and CDR2 is SASEGT. The CDR3 region has the DNA TGTACCAGCAGTCAGGACATGAACACTGAAGCTTTCTTT. This sequence encodes CTSSQDMNTEAFF.

This clonotype was found many times. The rearrangement joins TRBV3-1 to TRBJ2-7; the D call may be TRBD1 or TRBD2 (5 bases each). Trimming stripped 1 base from V and 5 bases from J, with 12 bases between. Germline lookup yields CDR1 LGHDT and CDR2 YNNKEL (reference sequence). The CDR3 covers 14 residues. The CDR3 region has the DNA TGTGCCAGCAGCCAAGGGCAGGGAGCCCACGAGCAGTACTTC. Translating gives CASSQGQGAHEQYF.

This clonotype showed up just a few times. The rearrangement uses TRBV30 and TRBJ1-5, with unresolved D. Germline loops: CDR1 GTSNPN, CDR2 SVGIG (reference sequence). V shed 2 bases and J shed 1 base, with 3 bases lying between them. This CDR3 region has 12 residues. The DNA for the CDR3 is TGTGCCTGGAGTCGAAGCAATCAGCCCCAGCATTTT. Residues: CAWSRSNQPQHF.

The CDR3 region is CASSLLATKNTGELFF. The DNA of the CDR3 is TGTGCCAGCAGTTTATTAGCGACTAAGAACACCGGGGAGCTGTTTTTT. The chain links TRBV27 to TRBJ2-2; TRBD2 is a possible D gene (5 bases). Germline V gene data show CDR1 as MNHEY and CDR2 as SMNVEV (reference sequence). Trimming took 1 base from V and 1 from J, leaving 10 bases between them. The CDR3 sequence is 16 residues long.

This clonotype was counted only a few times. V gene TRBV6-2 or TRBV6-3 combines with J gene TRBJ2-7; D unclear. Germline V CDR1 and CDR2: MNHEY, SVGEGT. The CDR3 has 14 amino acids. The V gene lost 6 bases and the J gene lost 1 base, with 13 bases spanning the gap. CDR3 residues: CASRRGYNSYEQYF. CDR3 coding DNA: TGTGCCAGCAGACGTGGATATAATTCCTACGAGCAGTACTTC.